These 20 T cell receptor beta chains share one sample of origin, sequenced in a study of beta chain features in type 1 diabetes. Every bit of the isolated RNA underwent reverse transcription, so sequencing read expressed TCRB transcripts. Repertoires were generated with immunoSEQ multiplex PCR, while TCRdb's copy carries only in-frame clones and drops some. The repertoire includes 240,000 or so clones, 25% to 30% of them detected once, and under 4.5% sits in the top ten. The specimen sequenced was central memory CD4+ T cells from blood. The receptors were sampled from a man between 25 and 39 years old in good health.

This clone occurred a few times. The V gene is TRBV6-5, the J gene TRBJ2-1; D may be TRBD2 (7 bases). The ends were cut back, 6 bases at V and 4 bases at J, with 16 bases in the middle. CDR1 MNHEY and CDR2 SVGAGI come from the germline V gene. There are 15 residues in the CDR3. The CDR3 DNA reads TGTGCCAGCAGGCCACCGGGGGGCGTGTACAATGAGCAGTTCTTC. This translates into CASRPPGGVYNEQFF.

The V call is TRBV7-8, the J call TRBJ2-2; a possible D gene is TRBD1 (6 bases). V lost 5 bases and J lost 6, with 10 bases in between. Germline CDR1 and CDR2: SGHVS and FQNEAQ. The length of the CDR3 is 13 residues. CDR3 nucleotides: TGTGCCAGCAGCCGCGGACAGTCCGGGGAGCTGTTTTTT. Its protein product is CASSRGQSGELFF.

The table lists this clone with a few counts. J is TRBJ2-2 and V is TRBV5-1; D gene uncertain. Germline CDR1 reads SGHRS; CDR2 reads YFSETQ. Trimming removed 3 bases from V and 1 base from J, with 10 bases in between. CDR3 size: 15 residues. The CDR3 bases are TGCGCCAGCAGCTGGACCGTGGGGAACACCGGGGAGCTGTTTTTT. Its protein is CASSWTVGNTGELFF.

The CDR3 DNA sequence: TGTGCCAGCTCACCACAGGGCTACGGGGAGCTGTTTTTT. Translated, it gives CASSPQGYGELFF. The chain has TRBV18 and TRBJ2-2; no clear D gene. Trimming cost V 1 base and J 7 bases, with 7 bases left between them. The CDR3 is 13 residues long. Germline CDR1 KGHSH, CDR2 LQKENI.

This clone was seen more than once but under ten times. This chain joins TRBV29-1 and TRBJ2-7, with D tentatively TRBD1 or TRBD2 (6 bases each). The CDR3 runs to 14 residues. Germline V gives CDR1 SQVTM, CDR2 ANQGSEA. Trimming cost V 4 bases and J 2 bases, with 15 bases left between them. The CDR3: CSVAGRTEAYEQYF. CDR3 bases: TGCAGCGTTGCTGGGAGGACAGAAGCCTACGAGCAGTACTTC.

The rearrangement joins TRBV7-2 to TRBJ1-5; D is possibly TRBD1 (6 bases). Trimming cost V 1 base and J 5 bases, with 9 bases left between them. This CDR3 has 14 amino acids. Germline CDR1 and CDR2: SGHTA and FQGNSA. CDR3 DNA sequence: TGTGCCAGCAGCTTAGGCCAGGGGTATCAGCCCCAGCATTTT. Translating gives CASSLGQGYQPQHF.

This clone was observed a handful of times. This sequence joins TRBV28 and TRBJ2-4; no reliable D call. The V end was cut by 5 bases, the J end by 1 base, with 12 bases between. This CDR3 comprises 15 residues. Germline loops: CDR1 MDHEN, CDR2 SYDVKM. In nucleotides, the CDR3 is TGTGCCAGCAGTCAAGCCGAATTTGCCAAAAACATTCAGTACTTC. Translated, it gives CASSQAEFAKNIQYF.

This clone was observed a few times. The chain combines TRBV2 with TRBJ2-3; TRBD1 matches at 7 bases. V dropped 7 bases and J dropped 7; count of bases not matched to a gene: 11. CDR1 and CDR2 (germline): SNHLY, FYNNEI. The CDR3 extends over 14 amino acids. The chain's CDR3 is CASTRDRNVNTQYF. For the CDR3, the DNA is TGTGCCAGCACCAGGGACAGAAATGTTAATACGCAGTATTTT.

The chain is built from TRBV6-5 and TRBJ2-7; 9 bases match TRBD1. This CDR3 has 16 amino acids. V lost 2 bases, J lost 5 bases, and 10 bases stayed unmatched. Germline V CDR1 and CDR2: MNHEY, SVGAGI. CDR3 coding DNA: TGTGCCAGCAGTTACATGACCGGGACAGGGAGGAACGAGCAGTACTTC. Its translation: CASSYMTGTGRNEQYF.

The chain is built from TRBV7-2 and TRBJ2-4; TRBD2 matches 7 bases. This CDR3 comprises 13 residues. V shed 7 bases and J 7 bases; nucleotides not matched to a gene: 7. Germline V gene lookup returns CDR1 SGHTA and CDR2 FQGNSA. CDR3 residues: CASTPMGGNIQYF. The CDR3 DNA reads as TGTGCCAGCACCCCCATGGGAGGGAACATTCAGTACTTC.

The V gene is TRBV6-6, the J gene TRBJ2-4; D possibly corresponds to TRBD1 (5 bases). From germline, CDR1 is MNHNY and CDR2 SVGAGI (reference sequence). The CDR3 length is 13 residues. The V end lost 10 bases, the J end lost 0 bases, and 10 bases lay between the germline ends. The CDR3 protein is CAIRDLAKNIQYF. The CDR3 nucleotides read TGTGCCATCAGGGATCTAGCCAAAAACATTCAGTACTTC.

The chain is built from TRBV2 and TRBJ2-3; 10 nucleotides match TRBD2. The CDR3 loop spans 15 amino acids. The V segment lost 5 bases and the J segment 0 bases; nucleotides outside the gene matches: 2. The germline CDR1 and CDR2 sequences are SNHLY and FYNNEI. This CDR3 is CASSRTSGSTDTQYF. CDR3 bases: TGTGCCAGCAGTAGGACTAGCGGTAGCACAGATACGCAGTATTTT. The full variable domain, completed using reference TRBV2 and TRBJ2-3, is EPEVTQTPSHQVTQMGQEVILRCVPISNHLYFYWYRQILGQKVEFLVSFYNNEISEKSEIFDDQFSVERPDGSNFTLKIRSTKLEDSAMYFCASSRTSGSTDTQYFGPGTRLTVL.

This clone was seen more than once but under ten times. The chain carries TRBV29-1 and TRBJ1-1; TRBD1 aligns across 8 bases. The CDR3 has 14 amino acids. Germline V gene lookup returns CDR1 SQVTM and CDR2 ANQGSEA. Germline trimming cut 6 bases from V and 3 bases from J; bases unmatched to any gene: 9. CDR3 amino acids: CSVATRGRDTEAFF. CDR3 in DNA: TGCAGCGTCGCGACCAGGGGGCGCGACACTGAAGCTTTCTTT.

V and J are TRBV7-8 and TRBJ2-3, with D perhaps matching TRBD1 (6 bases). Trimming cost V 6 bases and J 3 bases, with 16 bases left between them. Germline CDR1 reads SGHVS; CDR2 reads FQNEAQ. The CDR3 runs to 15 residues. The CDR3 coding sequence is TGTGCCAGCAGACCTAGAGGGGGTGAGACAGATACGCAGTATTTT. Translated, it gives CASRPRGGETDTQYF.

This clone turned up a few times. This chain uses TRBV11-2 with TRBJ2-6; 7 positions match TRBD1. The germline gives CDR1 SGHAT, CDR2 FQNNGV. This CDR3 is 15 amino acids long. The junction had 2 bases not matched to a gene; V was cut back by 4 bases and J by 2 bases. CDR3 sequence: CASSYDRAGANVLTF. The CDR3 DNA is TGTGCCAGCAGCTACGACAGGGCTGGGGCCAACGTCCTGACTTTC.

This clone was detected only a few times. CDR3 amino acids: CASGRLNTEAFF. DNA for the CDR3: TGTGCCTCGGGTCGCCTGAACACTGAAGCTTTCTTT. This rearrangement joins TRBV30 to TRBJ1-1; D not resolved. The CDR3 has 12 residues. Trimming took off 7 bases at V and 0 bases at J, with 9 bases between the two ends. Germline V gives CDR1 GTSNPN, CDR2 SVGIG (reference sequence). Filled out from reference TRBV30 and TRBJ1-1, the complete variable domain reads SQTIHQWPATLVQPVGSPLSLECTVEGTSNPNLYWYRQAAGRGLQLLFYSVGIGQISSEVPQNLSASRPQDRQFILSSKKLLLSDSGFYLCASGRLNTEAFFGQGTRLTVV.

This clone was seen only once. The rearrangement links TRBV28 to TRBJ2-3; perhaps TRBD2 as D (7 bases). Per the germline V gene, CDR1 is MDHEN and CDR2 is SYDVKM. The CDR3 runs to 15 residues. Trimming shortened V by 5 bases and J by 3 bases, and 15 bases separated the two germline ends. CDR3 DNA sequence: TGTGCCAGCAGTGATGGGGGGGCTGGGACAGATACGCAGTATTTT. Amino acid sequence: CASSDGGAGTDTQYF.

This clone was detected only a few times. The V and J genes are TRBV7-9 and TRBJ2-1, with 8 bases fitting TRBD2. V was clipped by 5 bases and J by 0 bases; unmatched bases: 3. CDR1 and CDR2 (germline): SEHNR, FQNEAQ (reference sequence). This CDR3 contains 15 residues. The CDR3 DNA is TGTGCCAGCAGCACCGGGACTAGCTCCTACAATGAGCAGTTCTTC. Amino acid sequence: CASSTGTSSYNEQFF.

The rearrangement joins TRBV2 to TRBJ1-2; 7 nucleotides align to TRBD1. The CDR3 contains 14 residues. J gave up 0 bases and V 5 bases, and 3 bases lay outside the gene matches. Germline CDR1 SNHLY, CDR2 FYNNEI. CDR3 in amino acids: CASSRDSSNYGYTF. The CDR3 region has the DNA TGTGCCAGCAGTAGGGACAGTTCTAACTATGGCTACACCTTC.

This clone was observed a few times. The V and J genes are TRBV5-8 and TRBJ2-1; 7 bases line up with TRBD2. Germline V CDR1 and CDR2: SGHTS, YDEGEE. J was trimmed by 0 bases and V by 4 bases; bases with no gene match: 13. The CDR3 loop spans 18 amino acids. The CDR3 loop is CASSRYGTTSSSYNEQFF. In nucleotides, the CDR3 is TGTGCCAGCAGCCGATATGGGACTACCTCGAGCTCCTACAATGAGCAGTTCTTC.